This T cell receptor beta chain was sequenced in a study of Tregs in tolerant kidney transplant recipients. Study-level points and caveats: The most relevant donor-specific Treg TCRbeta repertoire apparently came from expansion with activated donor B cells. Biological reproducibility was not directly addressed, but technical replication error appeared minimal.

This clone is a singleton in its sample. What it recognizes is unknown. Thawed PBMCs were FACS-sorted into unstimulated CD4+CD25+CD127- regulatory T cells, CD4+CD25- non-regulatory cells, CD4 and CD8 cells. Assay: immunoSEQ multiplex PCR; the TCRdb copy retains only in-frame clones and omits some. Among roughly 68,000 clones listed, around 83% were seen once. V was shortened by 3 bases and J by 1 base, with 7 bases between the two germline ends. The germline V gene has CDR1 KGHSH and CDR2 LQKENI. This CDR3 is built from 14 residues. This receptor was obtained from a human donor in good health. Input material: CD4+ T cells from blood. The rearrangement joins TRBV18 to TRBJ1-3, with a tentative D call TRBD1 (5 bases). CDR3 bases: TGTGCCAGCTCACCTGGGGGATCTGGAAACACCATATATTTT. Translating it yields CASSPGGSGNTIYF. Based on the CDR3 plus reference TRBV18 and TRBJ1-3, the full variable domain is NAGVMQNPRHLVRRRGQEARLRCSPMKGHSHVYWYRQLPEEGLKFMVYLQKENIIDESGMPKERFSAEFPKEGPSILRIQQVVRGDSAAYFCASSPGGSGNTIYFGEGSWLTVV.